The 21 T cell receptor beta chains below were found in one sample sequenced in a study of cytomegalovirus exposure and HLA in healthy donors. The study ran its PCR with 60 Vbeta and 13 Jbeta primers. The repertoire was sequenced with immunoSEQ multiplex PCR; TCRdb's copy has only in-frame clones and lacks some. The table records 150,000 to 250,000 clones, around 80% of them present only once. The sample comprised PBMCs. The receptors stem from a man aged 30-40 years in good health and CMV-seronegative.

The chain couples TRBV27 to TRBJ2-7, with 9 bases aligning to TRBD1. CDR1 is MNHEY and CDR2 is SMNVEV in the germline V gene (reference sequence). The CDR3 contains 15 residues. Trimming at V came to 5 bases and at J to 0 bases, leaving 5 bases not matched to a gene. CDR3 nucleotide sequence: TGTGCCAGCAGTCCTGGACAGGGGATCTCCTACGAGCAGTACTTC. Translating it yields CASSPGQGISYEQYF.

The genes are TRBV30 and TRBJ2-7; 7 nucleotides align to TRBD1. With V trimmed by 0 bases and J by 4 bases, 0 bases remained unmatched. Germline CDR1 is GTSNPN and CDR2 is SVGIG (reference sequence). The CDR3 is 12 residues long. Written as DNA, the CDR3 is TGTGCCTGGAGTGTCAGGGGGTACGAGCAGTACTTC. Its protein product is CAWSVRGYEQYF. Variable domain in full (rest from reference TRBV30 and TRBJ2-7): SQTIHQWPATLVQPVGSPLSLECTVEGTSNPNLYWYRQAAGRGLQLLFYSVGIGQISSEVPQNLSASRPQDRQFILSSKKLLLSDSGFYLCAWSVRGYEQYFGPGTRLTVT.

The chain has TRBV11-2 and TRBJ1-1, with D possibly TRBD1 on 5 matching bases. The CDR3 has 14 residues. V lost 5 bases, J lost 6 bases, and 16 bases lay in between. Germline values: CDR1 SGHAT, CDR2 FQNNGV. CDR3 sequence: CASSRGGLRSEAFF. CDR3 nucleotides: TGTGCCAGCAGCCGGGGGGGACTGAGGTCTGAAGCTTTCTTT.

This clone was found once. The J gene is TRBJ2-6, the V gene TRBV5-1; 10 nucleotides line up with TRBD2. This CDR3 is built from 18 residues. Germline CDR1 is SGHRS and CDR2 is YFSETQ. Trimming cost V 2 bases and J 4 bases; bases outside gene matches: 9. The CDR3 loop is CASSLPSGSLSGANVLTF. The CDR3 nucleotides read TGCGCCAGCAGCTTACCTAGCGGGAGTCTGTCCGGGGCCAACGTCCTGACTTTC.

This rearrangement joins TRBV7-9 to TRBJ2-5, with TRBD1 matching over 10 bases. The CDR3 extends over 15 amino acids. V dropped 6 bases and J dropped 5; count of bases not matched to a gene: 9. The germline V gene encodes CDR1 SEHNR and CDR2 FQNEAQ (reference sequence). The CDR3 loop reads CASRPPGQGKETQYF. CDR3 sequence (DNA): TGTGCCAGCAGACCGCCGGGACAGGGGAAGGAGACCCAGTACTTC.

This clone has a handful of counts. Additional DNA sequences in this sample encode the identical CDR3. V usage is TRBV27 and J usage is TRBJ2-3; D not certain. CDR1 MNHEY and CDR2 SMNVEV come from the germline V gene (reference sequence). The CDR3 runs 13 residues. V shed 3 bases and J shed 3 bases, with 7 bases lying between them. The CDR3 DNA reads as TGTGCCAGCAGTTTGGGCCCAACAGATACGCAGTATTTT. Translated, it gives CASSLGPTDTQYF.

This clone was detected only a few times. The sample contains more than one DNA sequence encoding this CDR3. The chain carries TRBV11-3 and TRBJ2-3; D possibly corresponds to TRBD1 (5 bases). CDR1 is SGHNT and CDR2 is YENEEA in the germline V gene. The CDR3 covers 14 residues. V was clipped by 3 bases and J by 0 bases, with 7 bases between them. The CDR3 DNA reads TGTGCCAGCAGCTTGACAGCTAGCACAGATACGCAGTATTTT. Its translation is CASSLTASTDTQYF.

The chain employs TRBV7-9 and TRBJ1-2; D ambiguous. The CDR3 has 14 residues. Between the trimmed V and J ends, which lost 3 bases and 0 bases, there was a span of 8 bases. Germline CDR1 SEHNR, CDR2 FQNEAQ (reference sequence). CDR3 protein: CASSLEPANYGYTF. The CDR3 bases are TGTGCCAGCAGCTTGGAGCCAGCTAACTATGGCTACACCTTC.

The chain employs TRBV6-5 and TRBJ1-1; D is unclear. The V end was cut by 5 bases, the J end by 4 bases, with 5 bases between. The CDR3 has 11 residues. Germline V gene sequence: CDR1 MNHEY, CDR2 SVGAGI. Written as DNA, the CDR3 is TGTGCCAGCAGTCCGGGCACTGAAGCTTTCTTT. It encodes CASSPGTEAFF.

The chain employs TRBV19 and TRBJ1-3; 7 positions agree with TRBD1. V dropped 4 bases and J dropped 4; count of bases not matched to a gene: 7. CDR1 is LNHDA and CDR2 is SQIVND in the germline V gene (reference sequence). The CDR3 extends over 15 amino acids. The CDR3 nucleotides read TGTGCCAGTAGTACCTACAGGGGTGCCGGAAACACCATATATTTT. Encoded protein: CASSTYRGAGNTIYF.

The chain links TRBV4-1 to TRBJ1-3, with D unresolved. The V end was cut by 1 base, the J end by 0 bases, with 10 bases between. In germline, CDR1 is MGHRA, CDR2 YSYEKL. There are 16 residues in the CDR3. The CDR3 nucleotides read TGCGCCAGCAGCCAAGTGTCTAGGAGCTCTGGAAACACCATATATTTT. This translates into CASSQVSRSSGNTIYF.

The CDR3 is CASSLFTGGVQETQYF. The CDR3, as DNA: TGTGCCAGCAGCCTTTTTACAGGGGGCGTACAAGAGACCCAGTACTTC. This chain uses TRBV7-6 with TRBJ2-5; 9 bases agree with TRBD1. V trimming: 5 bases; J trimming: 2 bases; junction bases outside the gene matches: 9. CDR1 is SGHVS and CDR2 is FNYEAQ in the germline V gene. The CDR3 has 16 residues.

This chain joins TRBV6-1 and TRBJ2-1; TRBD1 is a possible D gene (6 bases). The CDR3 extends over 12 amino acids. The germline CDR1 and CDR2 sequences are MNHNS and SASEGT. Trimming removed 7 bases from V and 9 bases from J, with 13 bases in between. The DNA of the CDR3 is TGTGCCAGCAATAACAGGGTTGGTGAGCAGTTCTTC. Translation: CASNNRVGEQFF.

DNA for the CDR3: TGTGCCAGCAGTAAACAGGGTTTGGAAAAACTGTTTTTT. Its translation: CASSKQGLEKLFF. The V gene is TRBV28, the J gene TRBJ1-4, with D possibly matching TRBD1 (6 bases). Per germline, CDR1 MDHEN and CDR2 SYDVKM. The CDR3 covers 13 residues. Trimming removed 5 bases from V and 8 bases from J, with 12 bases in between.

The chain recombines TRBV13 with TRBJ2-2, with 13 positions matching TRBD2. Germline V gene lookup returns CDR1 PRHDT and CDR2 FYEKMQ (reference sequence). CDR3 length: 17 amino acids. Trimming took 1 base from V and 7 from J; bases not matched to a gene: 6. The CDR3 region is CASSLEEGTSGVGELFF. CDR3 DNA sequence: TGTGCCAGCAGCTTAGAAGAGGGGACTAGCGGGGTCGGGGAGCTGTTTTTT. Supplemented by reference TRBV13 and TRBJ2-2, the full variable domain reads AAGVIQSPRHLIKEKRETATLKCYPIPRHDTVYWYQQGPGQDPQFLISFYEKMQSDKGSIPDRFSAQQFSDYHSELNMSSLELGDSALYFCASSLEEGTSGVGELFFGEGSRLTVL.

This rearrangement joins TRBV11-2 to TRBJ1-1; D possibly corresponds to TRBD1 (5 bases). The V end was cut by 5 bases, the J end by 1 base, with 11 bases between. Germline lookup yields CDR1 SGHAT and CDR2 FQNNGV. The CDR3 spans 14 residues. CDR3 nucleotide sequence: TGTGCCAGCAGCCTCCTCGGGGGGAACACTGAAGCTTTCTTT. Protein: CASSLLGGNTEAFF. Using reference TRBV11-2 and TRBJ1-1 for the parts outside the CDR3, the full variable domain is EAGVAQSPRYKIIEKRQSVAFWCNPISGHATLYWYQQILGQGPKLLIQFQNNGVVDDSQLPKDRFSAERLKGVDSTLKIQPAKLEDSAVYLCASSLLGGNTEAFFGQGTRLTVV.

The chain joins TRBV19 to TRBJ1-6; D is ambiguous. The CDR3 has 11 amino acids. Germline-derived CDR1 and CDR2 are LNHDA and SQIVND (reference sequence). Trimming took off 9 bases at V and 6 bases at J, with 6 bases between the two ends. CDR3 sequence reads: CASGVNSPLHF. CDR3 in DNA: TGTGCCAGCGGGGTTAATTCACCCCTCCACTTT.

This rearrangement joins TRBV4-1 to TRBJ2-7, with a tentative D call TRBD1 (5 bases). The V and J ends lost 2 bases and 1 base respectively, with 9 bases between them. There are 14 residues in the CDR3. CDR1 and CDR2 (germline): MGHRA, YSYEKL. Here the CDR3 DNA reads TGCGCCAGCAGCCAAACGACAGTTTCCTACGAGCAGTACTTC. As protein: CASSQTTVSYEQYF.

This sequence joins TRBV11-3 and TRBJ1-1; TRBD1 might be the D (5 bases). CDR3 length: 14 amino acids. V lost 6 bases, J lost 4 bases, and 15 bases lay in between. Germline V gives CDR1 SGHNT, CDR2 YENEEA. The CDR3 here is CASSPRTGGTEAFF. The CDR3 DNA reads TGTGCCAGCAGTCCCCGAACGGGGGGCACTGAAGCTTTCTTT.

The rearrangement joins TRBV28 to TRBJ2-1; a weak D match, TRBD2 (6 bases). Germline lookup yields CDR1 MDHEN and CDR2 SYDVKM. V was shortened by 2 bases and J by 8 bases, with 13 bases between the two germline ends. The CDR3 is made up of 14 amino acids. The CDR3 loop is CASSLAGRFDEQFF. The CDR3 coding sequence is TGTGCCAGCAGTTTAGCGGGACGGTTCGATGAGCAGTTCTTC.

As regards this clone: This sample also contains other DNA sequences that code for the same CDR3. The CDR3 sequence is CASSEARGLYGYTF. The CDR3 nucleotides are TGTGCCAGCAGTGAAGCGCGGGGTCTCTATGGCTACACCTTC. The J gene is TRBJ1-2, the V gene TRBV6-1; D gene uncertain. The CDR3 loop spans 14 amino acids. V dropped 0 bases and J dropped 4 bases, with 9 bases sitting between them. The germline gives CDR1 MNHNS, CDR2 SASEGT.